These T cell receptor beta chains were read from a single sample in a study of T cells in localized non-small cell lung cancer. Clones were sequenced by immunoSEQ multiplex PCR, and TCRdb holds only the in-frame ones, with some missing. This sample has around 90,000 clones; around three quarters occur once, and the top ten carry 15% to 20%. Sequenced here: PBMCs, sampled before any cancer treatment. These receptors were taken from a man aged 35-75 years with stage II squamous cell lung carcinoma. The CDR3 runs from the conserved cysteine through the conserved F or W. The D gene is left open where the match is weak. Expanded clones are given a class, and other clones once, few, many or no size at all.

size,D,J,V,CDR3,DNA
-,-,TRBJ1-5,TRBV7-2,CASSLRPGADQPQHF,TGTGCCAGCAGCTTAAGGCCGGGGGCGGATCAGCCCCAGCATTTT
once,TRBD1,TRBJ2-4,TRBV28,CASSTLDRGIHIQYF,TGTGCCAGCAGCACCCTGGACAGGGGGATTCACATTCAGTACTTC
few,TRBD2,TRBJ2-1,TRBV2,CASGPGTNYNEQFF,TGTGCCAGCGGTCCCGGGACTAACTACAATGAGCAGTTCTTC
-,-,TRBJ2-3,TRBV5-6,CASSPGSQDTQYF,TGTGCCAGCAGCCCGGGCTCCCAGGATACGCAGTATTTT
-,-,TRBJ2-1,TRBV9,CASSVTFRDNEQFF,TGTGCCAGCAGCGTCACATTTCGGGACAATGAGCAGTTCTTC
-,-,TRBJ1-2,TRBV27,CASSLTAGLYGYTF,TGTGCCAGCAGTTTAACCGCCGGATTATATGGCTACACCTTC
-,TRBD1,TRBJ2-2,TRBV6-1,CASSAGTGDTGELFF,TGTGCCAGCAGCGCCGGGACAGGGGACACCGGGGAGCTGTTTTTT
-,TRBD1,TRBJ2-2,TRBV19,CASSWTGVNTGELFF,TGTGCCAGTAGTTGGACAGGGGTGAACACCGGGGAGCTGTTTTTT
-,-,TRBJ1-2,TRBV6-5,CASTKGQPPYGYTF,TGTGCCAGCACCAAAGGACAGCCACCATATGGCTACACCTTC
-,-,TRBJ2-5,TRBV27,CASSVLEAGQETQYF,TGTGCCAGCAGTGTGCTAGAAGCGGGCCAAGAGACCCAGTACTTC
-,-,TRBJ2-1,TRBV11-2,CASSLVGNEQFF,TGTGCCAGCAGCTTAGTGGGCAATGAGCAGTTCTTC
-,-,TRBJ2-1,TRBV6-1,CASTPLSSYNEQFF,TGTGCCAGCACCCCCCTAAGCTCCTACAATGAGCAGTTCTTC
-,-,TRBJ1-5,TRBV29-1,CSVLSGNQPQHF,TGCAGCGTTTTGTCGGGAAATCAGCCCCAGCATTTT
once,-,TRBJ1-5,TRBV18,CASSLLADQPQHF,TGTGCCAGCTCACTTCTCGCGGATCAGCCCCAGCATTTT
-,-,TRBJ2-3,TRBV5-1,CASSFSDPTDTQYF,TGCGCCAGCAGCTTCTCCGACCCCACAGATACGCAGTATTTT
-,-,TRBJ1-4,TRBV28,CASEKGREKLFF,TGTGCCAGCGAAAAGGGCAGGGAAAAACTGTTTTTT
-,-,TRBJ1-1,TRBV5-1,CASSARVGNTEAFF,TGCGCCAGCAGCGCGAGGGTCGGGAACACTGAAGCTTTCTTT
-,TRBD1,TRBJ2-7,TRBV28,CASRPTGDPYEQYF,TGTGCCAGCAGACCCACAGGGGACCCCTACGAGCAGTACTTC
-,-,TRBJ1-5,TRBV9,CASSVDWAQPQHF,TGTGCCAGCAGCGTGGACTGGGCTCAGCCCCAGCATTTT
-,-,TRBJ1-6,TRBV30,CAWSRDGYNSPLHF,TGTGCCTGGAGCCGGGACGGTTATAATTCACCCCTCCACTTT
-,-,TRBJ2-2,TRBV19,CASRAGANTGELFF,TGTGCCAGTAGGGCGGGGGCCAACACCGGGGAGCTGTTTTTT
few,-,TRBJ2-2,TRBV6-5,CASSHTGSPTGELFF,TGTGCCAGCAGTCACACAGGTTCACCAACCGGGGAGCTGTTTTTT
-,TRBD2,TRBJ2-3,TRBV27,CASSSLYGGALDTQYF,TGTGCCAGCAGTTCGCTTTACGGGGGGGCGTTGGATACGCAGTATTTT
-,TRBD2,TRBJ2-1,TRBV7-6,CASSLGLAGYEQFF,TGTGCCAGCAGCTTAGGGTTAGCGGGATACGAGCAGTTCTTC
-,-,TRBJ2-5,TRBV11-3,CARSKETQYF,TGTGCCAGGTCTAAAGAGACCCAGTACTTC
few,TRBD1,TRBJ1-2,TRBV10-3,CAISEGRGNYGYTF,TGTGCCATCAGTGAGGGCAGGGGGAACTATGGCTACACCTTC
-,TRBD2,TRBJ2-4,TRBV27,CASSPLAGGPKNIQYF,TGTGCCAGCAGTCCCCTAGCGGGAGGGCCCAAAAACATTCAGTACTTC
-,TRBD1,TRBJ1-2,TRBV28,CASSFPGTGNYGYTF,TGTGCCAGCAGTTTCCCCGGGACAGGGAACTATGGCTACACCTTC
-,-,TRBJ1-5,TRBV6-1,CASSLGKLGNQPQHF,TGTGCCAGCAGTCTAGGAAAACTAGGCAATCAGCCCCAGCATTTT
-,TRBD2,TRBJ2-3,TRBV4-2,CASSSRLAGDTQYF,TGTGCCAGCAGCTCCCGACTAGCGGGAGATACGCAGTATTTT
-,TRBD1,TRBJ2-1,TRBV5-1,CASSLDGTVDEQFF,TGCGCCAGCAGCTTGGATGGGACAGTCGATGAGCAGTTCTTC
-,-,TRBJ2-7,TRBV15,CATSRDLGLSGIYEQYF,TGTGCCACCAGCAGAGATCTGGGACTTAGCGGTATCTACGAGCAGTACTTC
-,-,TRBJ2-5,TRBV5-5,CASSEGTGETQYF,TGTGCCAGCAGCGAAGGGACGGGGGAGACCCAGTACTTC
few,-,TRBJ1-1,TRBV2,CASSLSGNTEAFF,TGTGCCAGCAGCCTCTCAGGGAACACTGAAGCTTTCTTT
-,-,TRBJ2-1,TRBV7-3,CASSFDSGHNEQFF,TGTGCCAGCAGCTTCGATAGCGGCCACAATGAGCAGTTCTTC
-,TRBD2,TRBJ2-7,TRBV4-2,CASSQVGGDEQYF,TGTGCCAGCAGCCAAGTGGGAGGGGACGAGCAGTACTTC
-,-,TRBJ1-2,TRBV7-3,CASSLGGDPYYGYTF,TGTGCCAGCAGCTTAGGAGGGGATCCTTACTATGGCTACACCTTC
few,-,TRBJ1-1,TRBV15,CATSIENTEAFF,TGTGCCACCAGCATTGAGAACACTGAAGCTTTCTTT
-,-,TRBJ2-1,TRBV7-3,CASSPGGGSYNEQFF,TGTGCCAGCAGCCCCGGTGGGGGCTCCTACAATGAGCAGTTCTTC
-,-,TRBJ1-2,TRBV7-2,CASSPWSGGSYGYTF,TGTGCCAGCAGCCCCTGGAGCGGGGGATCCTATGGCTACACCTTC
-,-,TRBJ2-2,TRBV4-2,CASERAPNTGELFF,TGTGCCAGCGAGCGGGCCCCGAACACCGGGGAGCTGTTTTTT
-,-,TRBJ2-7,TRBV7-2,CASSPTGYEQYF,TGTGCCAGCAGCCCGACGGGGTACGAGCAGTACTTC
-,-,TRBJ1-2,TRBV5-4,CASTRDGNYGYTF,TGTGCCAGCACCCGGGACGGGAACTATGGCTACACCTTC
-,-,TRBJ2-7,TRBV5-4,CASSLGRNTGEGYEQYF,TGTGCCAGCAGCTTGGGGAGGAACACAGGGGAGGGCTACGAGCAGTACTTC
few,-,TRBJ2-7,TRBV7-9,CASSMWGEQYF,TGTGCCAGCAGCATGTGGGGCGAGCAGTACTTC
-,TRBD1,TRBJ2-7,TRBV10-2,CASSGGRGYYEQYF,TGCGCCAGCAGTGGGGGCAGGGGGTACTACGAGCAGTACTTC
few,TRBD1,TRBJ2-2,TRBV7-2,CASSSTPGQVYTGELFF,TGTGCCAGCAGCTCCACTCCGGGACAGGTGTACACCGGGGAGCTGTTTTTT
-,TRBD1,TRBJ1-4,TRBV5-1,CASSFGQGAVEKLFF,TGCGCCAGCAGCTTCGGACAGGGGGCAGTCGAAAAACTGTTTTTT